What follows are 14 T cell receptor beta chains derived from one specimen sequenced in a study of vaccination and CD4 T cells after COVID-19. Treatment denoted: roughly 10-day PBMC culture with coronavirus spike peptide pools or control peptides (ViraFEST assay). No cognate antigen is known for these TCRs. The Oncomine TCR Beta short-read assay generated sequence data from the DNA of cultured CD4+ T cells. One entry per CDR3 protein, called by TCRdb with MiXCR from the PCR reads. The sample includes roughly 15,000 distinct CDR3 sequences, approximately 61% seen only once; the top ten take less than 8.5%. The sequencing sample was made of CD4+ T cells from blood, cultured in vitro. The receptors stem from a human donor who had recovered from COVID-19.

CDR3 DNA: TGCAGTGCACGGGGACGGGCGGAGACCCAGTACTTC. Translation gives CSARGRAETQYF. The rearrangement uses TRBV20-1 and TRBJ2-5; D could derive from TRBD1 or TRBD2 (5 bases each). V lost 6 bases and J lost 5, with 13 bases in between. Germline-derived CDR1 and CDR2 are DFQATT and SNEGSKA (reference sequence). CDR3 length: 12 residues.

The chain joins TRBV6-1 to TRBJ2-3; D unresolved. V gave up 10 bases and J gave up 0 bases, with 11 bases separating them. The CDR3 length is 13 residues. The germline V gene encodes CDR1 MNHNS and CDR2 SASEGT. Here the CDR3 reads CATQETSTDTQYF. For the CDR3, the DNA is TGTGCCACCCAGGAGACGAGCACAGATACGCAGTATTTT.

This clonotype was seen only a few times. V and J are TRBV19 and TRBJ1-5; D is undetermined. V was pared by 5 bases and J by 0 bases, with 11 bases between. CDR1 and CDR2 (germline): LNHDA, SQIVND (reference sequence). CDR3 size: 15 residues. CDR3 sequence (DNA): TGTGCCAGTAGTGCTCGCCATAGTAGCAATCAGCCCCAGCATTTT. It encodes CASSARHSSNQPQHF.

CDR3 region: CASSYSKGAGETQYF. As DNA, the CDR3 is TGTGCCAGCAGTTACTCGAAAGGGGCAGGGGAGACCCAGTACTTC. The chain joins TRBV6-5 to TRBJ2-5; maybe TRBD1 (5 bases). Germline V gene data show CDR1 as MNHEY and CDR2 as SVGAGI. The V end lost 0 bases, the J end lost 5 bases, and 13 bases lay between the germline ends. The CDR3 runs to 15 residues.

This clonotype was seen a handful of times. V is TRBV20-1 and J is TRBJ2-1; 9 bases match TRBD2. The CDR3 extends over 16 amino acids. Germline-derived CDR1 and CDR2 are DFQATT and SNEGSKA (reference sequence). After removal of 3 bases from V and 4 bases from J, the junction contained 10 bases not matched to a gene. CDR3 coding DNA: TGCAGTGCTAGGGACAGAGTAGCGGGAGTGTACAATGAGCAGTTCTTC. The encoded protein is CSARDRVAGVYNEQFF.

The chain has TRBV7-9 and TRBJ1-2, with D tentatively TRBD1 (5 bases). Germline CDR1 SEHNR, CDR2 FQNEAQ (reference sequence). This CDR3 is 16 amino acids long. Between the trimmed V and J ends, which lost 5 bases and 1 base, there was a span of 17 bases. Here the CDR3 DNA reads TGTGCCAGCAGCCTGGGGCACCCAACCCTTAACTATGGCTACACCTTC. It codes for CASSLGHPTLNYGYTF.

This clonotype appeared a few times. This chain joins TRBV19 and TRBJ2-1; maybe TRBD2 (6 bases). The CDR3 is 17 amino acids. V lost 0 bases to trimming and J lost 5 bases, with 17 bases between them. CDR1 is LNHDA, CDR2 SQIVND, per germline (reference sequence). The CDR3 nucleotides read TGTGCCAGTAGTATAGAAATCTTGGGGGACTTCCACAATGAGCAGTTCTTC. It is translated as CASSIEILGDFHNEQFF.

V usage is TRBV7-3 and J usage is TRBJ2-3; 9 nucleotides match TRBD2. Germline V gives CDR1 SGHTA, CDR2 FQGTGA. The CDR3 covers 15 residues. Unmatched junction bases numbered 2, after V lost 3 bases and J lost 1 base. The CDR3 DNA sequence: TGTGCCAGCAGCTTTAGCGGGAGAGGCACAGATACGCAGTATTTT. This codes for CASSFSGRGTDTQYF.

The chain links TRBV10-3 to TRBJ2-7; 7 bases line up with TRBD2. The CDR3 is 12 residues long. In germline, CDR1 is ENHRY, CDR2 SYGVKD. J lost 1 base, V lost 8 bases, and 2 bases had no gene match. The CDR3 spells CAIGGVSYEQYF. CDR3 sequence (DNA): TGTGCCATCGGGGGGGTTTCCTACGAGCAGTACTTC.

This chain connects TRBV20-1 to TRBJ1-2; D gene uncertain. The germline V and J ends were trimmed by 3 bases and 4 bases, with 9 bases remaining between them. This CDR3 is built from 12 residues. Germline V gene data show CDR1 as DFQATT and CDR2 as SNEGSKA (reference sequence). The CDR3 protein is CSAREEGYGYTF. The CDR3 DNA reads TGCAGTGCTAGGGAAGAGGGCTATGGCTACACCTTC.

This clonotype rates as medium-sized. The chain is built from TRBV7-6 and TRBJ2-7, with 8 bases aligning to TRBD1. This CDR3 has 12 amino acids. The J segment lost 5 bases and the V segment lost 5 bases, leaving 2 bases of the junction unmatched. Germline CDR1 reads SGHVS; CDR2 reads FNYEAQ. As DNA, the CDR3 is TGTGCCAGCAGCCCGACAGGGGACGAGCAGTACTTC. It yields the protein CASSPTGDEQYF.

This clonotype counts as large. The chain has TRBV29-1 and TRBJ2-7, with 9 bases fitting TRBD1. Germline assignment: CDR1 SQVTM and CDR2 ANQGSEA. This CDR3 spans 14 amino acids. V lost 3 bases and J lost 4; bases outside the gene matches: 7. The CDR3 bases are TGCAGCGTTGAGCCTGGGACAGGGAAATACGAGCAGTACTTC. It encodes CSVEPGTGKYEQYF.

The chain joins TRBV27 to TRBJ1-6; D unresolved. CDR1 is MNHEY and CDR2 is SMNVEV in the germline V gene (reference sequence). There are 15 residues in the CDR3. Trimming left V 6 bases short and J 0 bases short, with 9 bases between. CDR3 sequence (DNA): TGTGCCAGCAGGCGTCAGAGCTCCTATAATTCACCCCTCCACTTT. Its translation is CASRRQSSYNSPLHF.

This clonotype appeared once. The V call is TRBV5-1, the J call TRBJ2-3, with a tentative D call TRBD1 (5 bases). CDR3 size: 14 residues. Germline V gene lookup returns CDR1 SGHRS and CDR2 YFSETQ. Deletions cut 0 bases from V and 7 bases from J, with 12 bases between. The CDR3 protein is CASSLGFRGNTQYF. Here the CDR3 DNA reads TGCGCCAGCAGCTTGGGGTTTAGGGGAAATACGCAGTATTTT.